The rows below give T cell receptor beta chains drawn from one sample of a study of shared clonotypes between healthy human individuals. This table comes from immunoSEQ multiplex PCR, and its TCRdb copy is limited to in-frame clones, with some not included. This sample has a few million clones; 93% occur once, and the top ten carry around 1.8%. The sample comprised naive CD8+ T cells from PBMCs. The receptors derive from a man aged 18 to 35 in good health. Some clones in this sample may be carry-over from other donors' samples. Both conserved end residues are part of each CDR3. Each record gives: J gene, V gene, D gene, clone size, CDR3 DNA, CDR3 protein. A D gene is named only where the DNA matches it firmly. A row's size may be missing; if present it is once, few, many or a size class.

J gene: TRBJ1-1; V gene: TRBV6-5; D gene: -; clone size: -; CDR3 DNA: TGTGCCAGCAGTTACGGCGATCACGTCTACACTGAAGCTTTCTTT; CDR3 protein: CASSYGDHVYTEAFF
J gene: TRBJ2-7; V gene: TRBV30; D gene: -; clone size: -; CDR3 DNA: TGTGCCTGGAGCCTGTCATCCTACGAGCAGTACTTC; CDR3 protein: CAWSLSSYEQYF
J gene: TRBJ1-3; V gene: TRBV27; D gene: -; clone size: -; CDR3 DNA: TGTGCCAGCAGTTTTAGGGGAGCTGGAAACACCATATATTTT; CDR3 protein: CASSFRGAGNTIYF
J gene: TRBJ1-5; V gene: TRBV15; D gene: -; clone size: -; CDR3 DNA: TGTGCCACCAGCAGAGATGGGGGTTTTAATCAGCCCCAGCATTTT; CDR3 protein: CATSRDGGFNQPQHF
J gene: TRBJ2-5; V gene: TRBV7-9; D gene: -; clone size: -; CDR3 DNA: TGTGCCAGCAGCTCCCCCGGCAGTTGGGAGACCCAGTACTTC; CDR3 protein: CASSSPGSWETQYF
J gene: TRBJ2-1; V gene: TRBV2; D gene: -; clone size: -; CDR3 DNA: TGTGCCAGCAGTGTGGGCGGCGGTGAGCAGTTCTTC; CDR3 protein: CASSVGGGEQFF
J gene: TRBJ2-7; V gene: TRBV4-3; D gene: -; clone size: -; CDR3 DNA: TGCGCCAGCAGCCAAGATCGTACTAGCTCCTACGAGCAGTACTTC; CDR3 protein: CASSQDRTSSYEQYF
J gene: TRBJ1-3; V gene: TRBV4-3; D gene: -; clone size: -; CDR3 DNA: TGCGCCAGCAGGGCAGACCCTGGAAACACCATATATTTT; CDR3 protein: CASRADPGNTIYF
J gene: TRBJ2-3; V gene: TRBV7-2; D gene: TRBD2; clone size: -; CDR3 DNA: TGTGCCAGCAGCTTACGCCTAGCGGGAGTAGGAGATACGCAGTATTTT; CDR3 protein: CASSLRLAGVGDTQYF
J gene: TRBJ1-1; V gene: TRBV15; D gene: -; clone size: once; CDR3 DNA: TGTGCCACCAGCAGAGATGCAGGGTTGCGCCGAGACACTGAAGCTTTCTTT; CDR3 protein: CATSRDAGLRRDTEAFF
J gene: TRBJ2-3; V gene: TRBV27; D gene: TRBD2; clone size: -; CDR3 DNA: TGTGCCAGCAGTCCTATACTAGCGGGAGGGACAGATACGCAGTATTTT; CDR3 protein: CASSPILAGGTDTQYF
J gene: TRBJ1-2; V gene: TRBV9; D gene: -; clone size: -; CDR3 DNA: TGTGCCAGCAGCGTAGACTTGGCAGCTCCCTATGGCTACACCTTC; CDR3 protein: CASSVDLAAPYGYTF
J gene: TRBJ2-7; V gene: TRBV5-3; D gene: -; clone size: -; CDR3 DNA: TGTGCCAGAAGGGGGCGCAGGGGACAAGGCGAGCAGTACTTC; CDR3 protein: CARRGRRGQGEQYF
J gene: TRBJ2-1; V gene: TRBV6-4; D gene: TRBD2; clone size: -; CDR3 DNA: TGTGCCAGCAGTGACTCGAGAGTAGCGGGAGGTTACAATGAGCAGTTCTTC; CDR3 protein: CASSDSRVAGGYNEQFF
J gene: TRBJ2-7; V gene: TRBV4-1; D gene: TRBD2; clone size: -; CDR3 DNA: TGCGCCAGCAGCTATGGACTAGCCTCAGCCTACGAGCAGTACTTC; CDR3 protein: CASSYGLASAYEQYF
J gene: TRBJ1-2; V gene: TRBV7-9; D gene: TRBD1; clone size: -; CDR3 DNA: TGTGCCAGCAGCCCGCATTTCATGACCCCCGGGACAGAGATCTATGGCTACACCTTC; CDR3 protein: CASSPHFMTPGTEIYGYTF
J gene: TRBJ1-1; V gene: TRBV14; D gene: -; clone size: -; CDR3 DNA: TGTGCCAGCAGCCAAGCAGGTTACGGGAACACTGAAGCTTTCTTT; CDR3 protein: CASSQAGYGNTEAFF